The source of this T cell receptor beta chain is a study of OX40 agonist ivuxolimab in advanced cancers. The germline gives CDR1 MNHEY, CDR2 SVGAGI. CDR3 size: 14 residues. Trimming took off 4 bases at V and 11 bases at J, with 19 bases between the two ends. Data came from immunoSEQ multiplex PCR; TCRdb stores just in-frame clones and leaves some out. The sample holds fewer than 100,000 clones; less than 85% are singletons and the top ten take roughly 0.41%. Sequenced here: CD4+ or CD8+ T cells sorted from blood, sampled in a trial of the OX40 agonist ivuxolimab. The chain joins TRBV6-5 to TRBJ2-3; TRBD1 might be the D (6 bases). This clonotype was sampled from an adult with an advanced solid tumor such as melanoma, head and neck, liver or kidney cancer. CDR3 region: CASSSRGPTGGQYF. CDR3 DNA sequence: TGTGCCAGCAGTTCCAGGGGACCTACAGGTGGGCAGTATTTT.